The sequence of this T cell receptor beta chain was determined in a study of blood T cell repertoires in COVID-19. Clinical history as reported by participants underpinned cohort assignment. For recovered donors of Cohort 3, there were two negative PCRs, clearance, or symptom resolution. Authors' data handling: Amplifying reference gene primers gave estimates of nucleated cell counts. Clones were sequenced by immunoSEQ multiplex PCR, and TCRdb holds only the in-frame ones, with some missing. That table furnishes V, J and clone size, whereas the DNA furnished D and trimming. The table shows 310,000 or so clones, with approximately 91% occurring only once. This TCR came from a middle-aged woman who had recovered from COVID-19. The source material was PBMCs or T cells enriched from blood (not recorded which).

The CDR3 loop reads CASSPGGSYNEQFF. CDR3 DNA: TGTGCCAGCAGTCCAGGAGGGTCCTACAATGAGCAGTTCTTC. V is TRBV2 and J is TRBJ2-1, with a possible D match to TRBD2 (6 bases). The CDR3 extends over 14 amino acids. In germline, CDR1 is SNHLY, CDR2 FYNNEI. Trimming removed 5 bases at V and 1 base at J, with 9 bases between.